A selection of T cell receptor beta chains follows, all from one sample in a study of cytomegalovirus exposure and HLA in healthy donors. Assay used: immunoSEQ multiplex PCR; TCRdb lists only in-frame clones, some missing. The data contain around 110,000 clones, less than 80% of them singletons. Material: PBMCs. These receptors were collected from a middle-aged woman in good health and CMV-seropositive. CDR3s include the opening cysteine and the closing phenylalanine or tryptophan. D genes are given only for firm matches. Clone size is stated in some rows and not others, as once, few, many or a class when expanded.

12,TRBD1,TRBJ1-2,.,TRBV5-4,TGTGCCACGGGGACAGGGGGCTCTGGCTACACCTTC,CATGTGGSGYTF
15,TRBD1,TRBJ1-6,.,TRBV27,TGTGCCAGCAGTGCCCAGACAGGGGGCGATTCACCCCTCCACTTT,CASSAQTGGDSPLHF
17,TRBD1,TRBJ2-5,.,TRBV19,TGTGCCAGTAGTGCACCGGGGAGGACAGGGGGCGGGGAGACCCAGTACTTC,CASSAPGRTGGGETQYF
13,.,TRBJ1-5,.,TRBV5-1,TGCGCCAGCAGCTTGGCAGATGGCCAGCCCCAGCATTTT,CASSLADGQPQHF
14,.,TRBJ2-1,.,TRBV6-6,TGTGCCAGCAGTTACTCGATTTCTACTAACGAGCAGTTCTTC,CASSYSISTNEQFF
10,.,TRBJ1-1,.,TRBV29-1,TGCAGCGGCGGGGAGAGAGAAGCTTTCTTT,CSGGEREAFF
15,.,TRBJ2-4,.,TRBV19,TGTGCCAGTAGTACAGACCCACCGCCTGAGAACATTCAGTACTTC,CASSTDPPPENIQYF
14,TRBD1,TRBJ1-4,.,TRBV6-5,TGTGCCAGCAGCCACAGGGGGCTTGGTGAAAAACTGTTTTTT,CASSHRGLGEKLFF
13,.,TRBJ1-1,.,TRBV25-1,TGTGCCAGCTTAGAGGGGGGGAGAACTGAAGCTTTCTTT,CASLEGGRTEAFF
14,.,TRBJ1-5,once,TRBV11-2,TGTACCAGCAGCTTAGTCTCAGTAAATCAGCCCCAGCATTTT,CTSSLVSVNQPQHF
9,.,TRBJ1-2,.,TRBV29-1,TGCAGCCCCGGTGGTGGCTACACCTTC,CSPGGGYTF
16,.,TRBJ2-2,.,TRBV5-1,TGCGCCAGCAGCCCCAGGGACAGCGGGAGCACCGGGGAGCTGTTTTTT,CASSPRDSGSTGELFF
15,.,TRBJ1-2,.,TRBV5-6,TGTGCCAGCAGCGTCTTGGTTACAGGGCATGGGGGCTACACCTTC,CASSVLVTGHGGYTF
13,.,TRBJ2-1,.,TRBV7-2,TGTGCCAGCAGCCAAGGCCCCGACACTGAGCAGTTCTTC,CASSQGPDTEQFF
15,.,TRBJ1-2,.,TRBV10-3,TGTGCCATCAGTGACCCGGGGCAGGGGTTAGGTGGCTACACCTTC,CAISDPGQGLGGYTF
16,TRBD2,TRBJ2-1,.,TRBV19,TGTGCCAGTAGTATGAAGTTGGCGGGAGAGGTATATGAGCAGTTCTTC,CASSMKLAGEVYEQFF
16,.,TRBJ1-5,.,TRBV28,TGTGCCAGCAGTCGAGCGGGCTGGCTAAGCAATCAGCCCCAGCATTTT,CASSRAGWLSNQPQHF
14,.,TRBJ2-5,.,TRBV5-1,TGCGCCAGCAGCCAACTAGGGCATCAAGAGACCCAGTACTTC,CASSQLGHQETQYF
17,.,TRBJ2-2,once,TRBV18,TGTGCCAGCTCACTCGGAACAAGGCTAGCAAACACCGGGGAGCTGTTTTTT,CASSLGTRLANTGELFF
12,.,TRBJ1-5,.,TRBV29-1,TGCAGCGTTAGTCAGAACAATCAGCCCCAGCATTTT,CSVSQNNQPQHF
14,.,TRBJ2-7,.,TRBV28,TGTGCCAGCAGGCTCGAGGCGAGCTCCTACGAGCAGTACTTC,CASRLEASSYEQYF
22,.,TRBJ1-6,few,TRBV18,TGTGCCAGCTCACCAAATCGGGGGGTGAAGTATGGCACAAGGTTCTCAAGCTCACCCCTCCACTTT,CASSPNRGVKYGTRFSSSPLHF
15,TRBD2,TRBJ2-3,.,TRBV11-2,TGTGCCAGCAGCCCATCGACTAGCGCCACAGATACGCAGTATTTT,CASSPSTSATDTQYF
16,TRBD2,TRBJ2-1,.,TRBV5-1,TGCGCCAGCAGCTTGGCGATGCGGGGGTCTTACAATGAGCAGTTCTTC,CASSLAMRGSYNEQFF
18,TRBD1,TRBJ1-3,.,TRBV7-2,TGTGCCAGCAGCTGGGGACAGGGGCCTCCCAGGCTTGGAAACACCATATATTTT,CASSWGQGPPRLGNTIYF
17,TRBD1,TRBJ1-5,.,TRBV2,TGTGCCAGCAGTGGGGAGACAGGGGGCGAGGGCAATCAGCCCCAGCATTTT,CASSGETGGEGNQPQHF
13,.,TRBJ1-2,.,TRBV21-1,TGTGCCAGCAGCAACCCCGAGGTGGGTGGCTACACCTTC,CASSNPEVGGYTF
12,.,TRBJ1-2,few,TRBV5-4,TGTGCCAGCAGCTTGGATCGGGTGGGCTACACCTTC,CASSLDRVGYTF
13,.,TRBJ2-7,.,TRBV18,TGTGCCAGCTCACCACCATCCCCGGGGGAGCAGTACTTC,CASSPPSPGEQYF